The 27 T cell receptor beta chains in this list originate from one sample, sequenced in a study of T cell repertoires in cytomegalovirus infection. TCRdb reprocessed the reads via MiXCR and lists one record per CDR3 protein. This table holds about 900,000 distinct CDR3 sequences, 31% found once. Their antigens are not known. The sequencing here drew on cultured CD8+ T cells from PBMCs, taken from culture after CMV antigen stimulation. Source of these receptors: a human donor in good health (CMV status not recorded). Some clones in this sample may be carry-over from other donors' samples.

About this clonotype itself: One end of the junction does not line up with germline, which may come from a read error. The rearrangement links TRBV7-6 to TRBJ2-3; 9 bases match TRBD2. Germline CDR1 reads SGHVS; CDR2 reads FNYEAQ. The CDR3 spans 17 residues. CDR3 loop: CTSSLAPSGASTDTQYF. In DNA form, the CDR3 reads TGTACCAGCAGCTTAGCACCTAGCGGGGCTAGCACAGATACGCAGTATTTT.

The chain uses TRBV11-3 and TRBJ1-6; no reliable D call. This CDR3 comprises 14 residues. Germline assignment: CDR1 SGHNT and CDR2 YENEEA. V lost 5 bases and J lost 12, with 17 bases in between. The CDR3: CASSLRAGGGPLHF. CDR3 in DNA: TGTGCCAGCAGCCTGCGGGCAGGTGGCGGACCCCTCCACTTT. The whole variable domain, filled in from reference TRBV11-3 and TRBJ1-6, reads EAGVVQSPRYKIIEKKQPVAFWCNPISGHNTLYWYLQNLGQGPELLIRYENEEAVDDSQLPKDRFSAERLKGVDSTLKIQPAELGDSAVYLCASSLRAGGGPLHFGNGTRLTVT.

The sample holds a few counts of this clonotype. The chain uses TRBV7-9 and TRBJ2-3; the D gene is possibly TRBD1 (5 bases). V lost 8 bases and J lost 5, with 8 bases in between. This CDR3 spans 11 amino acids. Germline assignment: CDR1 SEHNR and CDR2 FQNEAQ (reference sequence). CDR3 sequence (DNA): TGTGCCAGCTTAGGGGAAGATACGCAGTATTTT. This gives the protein CASLGEDTQYF. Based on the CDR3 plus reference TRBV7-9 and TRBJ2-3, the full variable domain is DTGVSQNPRHKITKRGQNVTFRCDPISEHNRLYWYRQTLGQGPEFLTYFQNEAQLEKSRLLSDRFSAERPKGSFSTLEIQRTEQGDSAMYLCASLGEDTQYFGPGTRLTVL.

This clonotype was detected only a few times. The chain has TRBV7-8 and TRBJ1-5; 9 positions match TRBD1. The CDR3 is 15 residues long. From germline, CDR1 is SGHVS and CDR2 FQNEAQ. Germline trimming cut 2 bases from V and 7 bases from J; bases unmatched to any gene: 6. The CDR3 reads CASSLRGQGRQPQHF. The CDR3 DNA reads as TGTGCCAGCAGCTTAAGGGGACAGGGAAGACAGCCCCAGCATTTT.

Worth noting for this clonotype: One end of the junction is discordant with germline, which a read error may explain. The CDR3 is CASSLEGRNYGCTF. CDR3 coding DNA: TGTGCCAGCAGCTTAGAGGGCAGAAACTATGGCTGCACCTTC. The V and J genes are TRBV7-6 and TRBJ1-2; D gene uncertain. Per the germline V gene, CDR1 is SGHVS and CDR2 is FNYEAQ. The CDR3 loop spans 14 amino acids.

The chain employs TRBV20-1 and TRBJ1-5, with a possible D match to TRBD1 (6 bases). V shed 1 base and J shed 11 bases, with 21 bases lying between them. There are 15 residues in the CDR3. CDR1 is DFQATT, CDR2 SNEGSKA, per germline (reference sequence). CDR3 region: CSARGEDSYRGAQHF. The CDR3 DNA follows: TGCAGTGCTAGAGGGGAGGACAGCTACCGGGGGGCCCAGCATTTT.

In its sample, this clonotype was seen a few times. Here the CDR3 reads CASSLIELAGGLQETQYF. CDR3 coding DNA: TGTGCCAGCAGCTTGATAGAACTCGCGGGGGGTCTCCAAGAGACCCAGTACTTC. This rearrangement joins TRBV5-5 to TRBJ2-5; 8 bases are a match to TRBD2. Germline V lookup: CDR1 SGHKS, CDR2 YYEKEE (reference sequence). J gave up 1 base and V 1 base, and 12 bases lay outside the gene matches. The CDR3 covers 18 residues.

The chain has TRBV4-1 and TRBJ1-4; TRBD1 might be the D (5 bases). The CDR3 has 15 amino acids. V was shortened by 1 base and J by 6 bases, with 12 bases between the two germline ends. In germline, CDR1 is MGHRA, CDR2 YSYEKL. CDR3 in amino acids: CASSQVVQGYEKLFF. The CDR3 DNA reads TGCGCCAGCAGCCAAGTCGTCCAGGGTTATGAAAAACTGTTTTTT.

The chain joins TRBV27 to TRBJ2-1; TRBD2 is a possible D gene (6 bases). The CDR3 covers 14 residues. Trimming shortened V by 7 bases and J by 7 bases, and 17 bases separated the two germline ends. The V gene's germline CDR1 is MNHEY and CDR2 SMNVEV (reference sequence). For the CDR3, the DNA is TGTGCCAGCATTCCCCCGGGGGTATGGAATGAGCAGTTCTTC. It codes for CASIPPGVWNEQFF.

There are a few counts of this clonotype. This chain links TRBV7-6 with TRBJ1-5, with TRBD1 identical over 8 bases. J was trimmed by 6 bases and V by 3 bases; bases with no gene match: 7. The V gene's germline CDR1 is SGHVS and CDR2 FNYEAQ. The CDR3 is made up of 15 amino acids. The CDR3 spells CASSFGQGLAQPQHF. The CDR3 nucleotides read TGTGCCAGCAGCTTTGGACAGGGATTAGCTCAGCCCCAGCATTTT.

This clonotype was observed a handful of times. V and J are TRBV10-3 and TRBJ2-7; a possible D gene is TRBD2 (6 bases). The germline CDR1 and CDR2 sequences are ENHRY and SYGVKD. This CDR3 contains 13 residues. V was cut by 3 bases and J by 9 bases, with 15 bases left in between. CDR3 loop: CAISDRDSRRQYV. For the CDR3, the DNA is TGTGCCATCAGTGACCGGGACTCCAGGCGGCAGTACGTC.

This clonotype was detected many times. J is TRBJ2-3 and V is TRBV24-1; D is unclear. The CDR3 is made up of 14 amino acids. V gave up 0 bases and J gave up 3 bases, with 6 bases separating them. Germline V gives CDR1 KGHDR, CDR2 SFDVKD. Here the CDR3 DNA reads TGTGCCACCAGTGATTTGGAAGGGACAGATACGCAGTATTTT. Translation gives CATSDLEGTDTQYF.

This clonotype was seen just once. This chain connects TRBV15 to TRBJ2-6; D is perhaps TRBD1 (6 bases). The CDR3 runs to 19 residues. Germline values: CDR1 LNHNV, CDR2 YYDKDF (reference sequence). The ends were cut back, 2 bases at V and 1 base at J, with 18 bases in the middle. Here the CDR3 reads CATSRFPWTENSGANVLTF. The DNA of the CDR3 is TGTGCCACCAGCAGATTTCCCTGGACAGAGAATTCTGGGGCCAACGTCCTGACTTTC.

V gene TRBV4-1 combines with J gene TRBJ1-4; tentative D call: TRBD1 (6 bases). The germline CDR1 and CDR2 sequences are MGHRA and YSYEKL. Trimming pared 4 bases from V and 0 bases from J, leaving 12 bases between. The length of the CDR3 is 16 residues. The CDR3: CASSPGQSSTNEKLFF. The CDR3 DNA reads TGCGCCAGCAGCCCCGGACAGAGCTCAACTAATGAAAAACTGTTTTTT.

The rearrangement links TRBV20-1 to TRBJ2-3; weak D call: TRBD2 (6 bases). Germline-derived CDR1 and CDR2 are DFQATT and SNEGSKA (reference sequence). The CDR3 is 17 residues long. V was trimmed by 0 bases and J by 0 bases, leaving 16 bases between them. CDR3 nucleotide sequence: TGCAGTGCTAGAGATCGGTTGGGGGGATTGAGCACAGATACGCAGTATTTT. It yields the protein CSARDRLGGLSTDTQYF.

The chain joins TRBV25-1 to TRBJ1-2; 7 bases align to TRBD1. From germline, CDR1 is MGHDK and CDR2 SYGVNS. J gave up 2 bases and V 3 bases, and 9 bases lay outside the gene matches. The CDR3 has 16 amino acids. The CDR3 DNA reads TGTGCCAGCAGTGACGCACTGACAGGGCAGAACTATGGCTACACCTTC. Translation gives CASSDALTGQNYGYTF.

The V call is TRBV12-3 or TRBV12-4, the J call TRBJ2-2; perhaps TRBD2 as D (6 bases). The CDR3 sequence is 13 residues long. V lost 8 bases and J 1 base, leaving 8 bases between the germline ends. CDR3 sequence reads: CASGGMNTGELFF. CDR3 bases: TGTGCCAGCGGGGGGATGAACACCGGGGAGCTGTTTTTT.

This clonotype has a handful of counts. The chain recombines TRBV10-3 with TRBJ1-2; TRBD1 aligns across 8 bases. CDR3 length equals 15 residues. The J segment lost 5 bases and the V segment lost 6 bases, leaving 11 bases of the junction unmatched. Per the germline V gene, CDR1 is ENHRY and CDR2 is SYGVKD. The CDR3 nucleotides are TGTGCCATCAGCGAAGAGGGGACAGGCTCTTATGGCTACACCTTC. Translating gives CAISEEGTGSYGYTF.

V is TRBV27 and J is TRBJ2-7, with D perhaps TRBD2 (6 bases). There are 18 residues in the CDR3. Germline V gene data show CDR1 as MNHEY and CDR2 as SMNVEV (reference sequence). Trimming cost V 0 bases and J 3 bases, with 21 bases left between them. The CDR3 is CASSLSVETGGTVYEQYF. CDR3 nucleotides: TGTGCCAGCAGTTTATCGGTCGAAACCGGGGGTACGGTCTACGAGCAGTACTTC.

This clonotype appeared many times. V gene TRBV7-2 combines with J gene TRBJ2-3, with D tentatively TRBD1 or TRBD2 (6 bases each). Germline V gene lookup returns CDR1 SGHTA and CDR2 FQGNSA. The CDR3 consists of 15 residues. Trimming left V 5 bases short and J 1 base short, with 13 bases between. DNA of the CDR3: TGTGCCAGCAGCCTTAACGGGGGCCGCACAGATACGCAGTATTTT. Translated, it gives CASSLNGGRTDTQYF. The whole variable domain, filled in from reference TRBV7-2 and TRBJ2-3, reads GAGVSQSPSNKVTEKGKDVELRCDPISGHTALYWYRQSLGQGLEFLIYFQGNSAPDKSGLPSDRFSAERTGGSVSTLTIQRTQQEDSAVYLCASSLNGGRTDTQYFGPGTRLTVL.

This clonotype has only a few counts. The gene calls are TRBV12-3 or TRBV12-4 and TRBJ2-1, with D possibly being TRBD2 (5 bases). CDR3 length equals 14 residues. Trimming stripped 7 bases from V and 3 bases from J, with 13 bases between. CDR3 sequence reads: CASTRDVGYNEQFF. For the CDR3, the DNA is TGTGCCAGCACTCGGGATGTAGGCTACAATGAGCAGTTCTTC.

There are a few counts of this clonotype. CDR3 in DNA: TGTGCCAGCAGTTTAGGGGGGGTCGGATACGAGCAGTACTTC. This encodes CASSLGGVGYEQYF. V and J are TRBV5-6 and TRBJ2-7; weak D call: TRBD2 (7 bases). Germline V gene lookup returns CDR1 SGHDT and CDR2 YYEEEE. The CDR3 covers 14 residues. Trimming shortened V by 5 bases and J by 4 bases, and 16 bases separated the two germline ends.

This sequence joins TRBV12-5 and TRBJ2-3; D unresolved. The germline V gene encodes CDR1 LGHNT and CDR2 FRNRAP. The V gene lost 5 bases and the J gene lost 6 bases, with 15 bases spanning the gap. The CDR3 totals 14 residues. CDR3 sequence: CASGVGRSADTQYF. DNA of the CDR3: TGTGCTAGTGGTGTGGGCCGTAGTGCCGATACGCAGTATTTT.

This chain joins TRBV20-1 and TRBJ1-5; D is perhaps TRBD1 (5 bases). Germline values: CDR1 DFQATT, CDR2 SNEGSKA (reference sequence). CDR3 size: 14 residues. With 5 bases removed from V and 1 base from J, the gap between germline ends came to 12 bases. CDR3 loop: CSAWTMRSNQPQHF. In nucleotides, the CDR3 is TGCAGTGCTTGGACAATGCGGAGCAATCAGCCCCAGCATTTT.

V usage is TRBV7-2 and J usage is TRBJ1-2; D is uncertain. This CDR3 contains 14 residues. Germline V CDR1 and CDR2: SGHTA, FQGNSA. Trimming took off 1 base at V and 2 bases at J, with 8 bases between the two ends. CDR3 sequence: CASSLDSINYGYTF. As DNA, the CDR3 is TGTGCCAGCAGCTTAGACAGTATCAACTATGGCTACACCTTC.

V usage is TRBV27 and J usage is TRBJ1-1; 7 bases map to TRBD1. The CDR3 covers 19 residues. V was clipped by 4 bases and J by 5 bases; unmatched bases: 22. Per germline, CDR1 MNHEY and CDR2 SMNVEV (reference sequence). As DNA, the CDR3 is TGTGCCAGCAGTTCTCCATGGGGGCGTTCATCGACAGGGACGACTGAAGCTTTCTTT. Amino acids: CASSSPWGRSSTGTTEAFF.

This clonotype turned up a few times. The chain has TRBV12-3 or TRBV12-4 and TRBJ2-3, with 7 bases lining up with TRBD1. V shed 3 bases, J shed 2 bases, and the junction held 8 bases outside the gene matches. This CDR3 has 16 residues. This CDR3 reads CASSFRWTGVTDTQYF. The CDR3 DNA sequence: TGTGCCAGCAGTTTCCGTTGGACAGGAGTCACAGATACGCAGTATTTT.